This T cell receptor beta chain was sequenced for a study of PD-1 blockade in classical Hodgkin lymphoma. The study, taken as a whole, reports: Significantly greater TCR diversity emerged by C4D1 in CD4+ cells but not CD8+ cells. Undefined causes, possibly disease activity or prior therapy, underlie the repertoire differences. Healthy donors reportedly exceeded newly diagnosed patients in baseline TCR diversity.

Noted time point: cycle 4 day 1 (C4D1), after less than 7 weeks of nivolumab. Relapses following autologous stem cell transplantation were seen in all patients, with brentuximab vedotin exposure varying. Under best response, outcomes were complete response, partial response or progressive disease. The protocol was immunoSEQ multiplex PCR, while the TCRdb copy is restricted to in-frame clones and leaves out a portion. The top ten hold 20% of the sample, which has about 19,000 clones, 76% seen once. From germline, CDR1 is SEHNR and CDR2 FQNEAQ (reference sequence). The CDR3 length is 13 residues. With 1 base removed from V and 5 bases from J, the gap between germline ends came to 8 bases. Note on this clone: Its antigen is not known.

Specimen: peripheral blood mononuclear cells (PBMCs), collected before the fourth cycle of nivolumab. This clonotype was obtained from a human donor with classical Hodgkin lymphoma. The V gene is TRBV7-9, the J gene TRBJ1-1, with D possibly matching TRBD1 (5 bases). CDR3 DNA sequence: TGTGCCAGCAGCTTAGGAGGGACGACTGAAGCTTTCTTT. It yields the protein CASSLGGTTEAFF.